The rows below give T cell receptor beta chains drawn from one sample of a study of blood T cell repertoires in COVID-19. The data were produced by immunoSEQ multiplex PCR, yet TCRdb's version contains in-frame clones alone and is incomplete. The sample shows fewer than 150,000 clones, about three quarters of them seen only once. The specimen was peripheral blood. These receptors were collected from a human donor with acute or convalescent COVID-19. The donor label of this sample is uncertain. The CDR3 runs from the conserved cysteine through the conserved F or W. Each record gives: J gene, clone size, V gene, D gene, CDR3 length, CDR3 protein, CDR3 DNA. D genes are given only for firm matches. Not all rows give a size; the values are once, few, many and, for expanded clones, a class.

>TRBJ1-1|few|TRBV21-1|NA|15
CASSKAGQGHTEAFF
TGTGCCAGCAGCAAAGCGGGACAGGGACACACTGAAGCTTTCTTT
>TRBJ2-3|NA|TRBV5-4|TRBD2|16
CASSRDGTRGTDTQYF
TGTGCCAGCAGCCGGGACGGGACTAGAGGCACAGATACGCAGTATTTT
>TRBJ1-5|NA|TRBV20-1|TRBD1|15
CSASESDRVGQPQHF
TGCAGTGCTAGTGAATCCGACAGGGTCGGGCAGCCCCAGCATTTT
>TRBJ2-5|NA|TRBV18|NA|14
CASSPLGGKETQYF
TGTGCCAGCTCACCTCTTGGGGGGAAAGAGACCCAGTACTTC
>TRBJ2-2|NA|TRBV27|NA|15
CASSRLKTNTGELFF
TGTGCCAGCTCCCGACTAAAAACTAACACCGGGGAGCTGTTTTTT
>TRBJ2-4|NA|TRBV14|TRBD2|12
CASSQVGLKKYF
TGTGCCAGCAGCCAAGTGGGACTAAAGAAGTACTTC
>TRBJ2-2|NA|TRBV12-3/TRBV12-4|NA|13
CASSFSRTGELFF
TGTGCCAGCAGTTTTTCCCGGACCGGGGAGCTGTTTTTT
>TRBJ1-2|once|TRBV7-3|TRBD1|13
CASSFGTGLGYTF
TGTGCCAGCAGCTTCGGGACAGGCCTTGGCTACACCTTC
>TRBJ2-1|NA|TRBV19|NA|16
CASTPNPGHLYNEQFF
TGTGCCAGTACCCCTAACCCGGGACACCTCTACAATGAGCAGTTCTTC
>TRBJ1-2|NA|TRBV19|TRBD1|13
CASRGQGEVGYTF
TGTGCCAGTAGAGGACAGGGGGAGGTTGGCTACACCTTC
>TRBJ2-6|once|TRBV27|NA|17
CASSLRTRGAGANVLTF
TGTGCCAGCAGTTTACGAACCAGGGGGGCTGGGGCCAACGTCCTGACTTTC
>TRBJ1-2|NA|TRBV19|TRBD1|12
CATADRGDGYTF
TGTGCCACCGCGGACAGGGGAGATGGCTACACCTTC
>TRBJ2-7|NA|TRBV10-3|NA|14
CAITRSGTRYEQYF
TGTGCCATCACGCGTTCAGGGACTCGGTACGAGCAGTACTTC
>TRBJ1-5|NA|TRBV19|NA|18
CASSTKMRTTYSNQPQHF
TGTGCCAGTAGTACCAAAATGAGGACAACTTATAGCAATCAGCCCCAGCATTTT
>TRBJ1-3|many|TRBV2|NA|13
CASSGQTLHTIYF
TGTGCCAGCAGCGGACAGACTCTACACACCATATATTTT
>TRBJ1-2|NA|TRBV25-1|NA|13
CASSEDSVYGYTF
TGTGCCAGCAGTGAGGACAGCGTCTATGGCTACACCTTC
>TRBJ2-2|NA|TRBV9|TRBD2|15
CASSGSGGGTGELFF
TGTGCCAGCAGCGGTAGCGGGGGAGGTACCGGGGAGCTGTTTTTT
>TRBJ2-3|NA|TRBV19|TRBD1|14
CASKHRGDTDTQYF
TGTGCCAGTAAACACAGGGGGGATACAGATACGCAGTATTTT
>TRBJ1-1|once|TRBV18|TRBD1|16
CASSPFGTGMNTEAFF
TGTGCCAGCTCACCATTCGGGACAGGAATGAACACTGAAGCTTTCTTT
>TRBJ2-3|NA|TRBV3-1/TRBV3-2|TRBD2|16
CASSQARTSGGHTQYF
TGTGCCAGCAGCCAAGCCCGGACTAGCGGGGGCCATACGCAGTATTTT
>TRBJ2-5|NA|TRBV12-5|TRBD2|15
CASGSGRGAGETQYF
TGTGCTAGTGGTTCCGGGAGGGGCGCGGGGGAGACCCAGTACTTC
>TRBJ2-5|NA|TRBV28|TRBD1|18
CASSFAGPGQGVWETQYF
TGTGCCAGCAGTTTCGCCGGCCCGGGACAGGGGGTTTGGGAGACCCAGTACTTC
>TRBJ1-4|NA|TRBV2|NA|14
CASRKDRANEKLFF
TGTGCCAGCAGAAAGGACAGAGCTAATGAAAAACTGTTTTTT
>TRBJ2-5|NA|TRBV18|NA|15
CASSPPGHIQETQYF
TGTGCCAGCTCACCTCCCGGACACATCCAAGAGACCCAGTACTTC
>TRBJ2-2|few|TRBV28|TRBD2|15
CASSPSGGRTGELFF
TGTGCCAGCAGTCCTAGCGGGGGGAGGACCGGGGAGCTGTTTTTT
>TRBJ2-2|NA|TRBV6-5|NA|13
CASIGQRSGELFF
TGTGCCAGCATTGGACAGCGGAGCGGGGAGCTGTTTTTT